This T cell receptor (beta chain) came from a study of long-term antiretroviral therapy in people with HIV. The study, taken as a whole, reports: Clones that had undergone expansion before ART dominated the repertoire at all time points. Information on adherence to ART, viral resistance or therapy changes was unavailable.

On this clone: Its antigen is unidentified.

Every one of the participants with HIV received treatment in the United States. The assay used was immunoSEQ (version v3.0), run at survey level. Roughly 35,000-50,000 T-cell genomes per sample were the sequencing target. Sequencing was performed with immunoSEQ multiplex PCR; in TCRdb, only in-frame clones are kept and a portion is missing. The sample holds around 24,000 clones, approximately 93% seen once. The CDR3 totals 15 residues. The ends lost 6 bases at V and 7 bases at J; junction bases unmatched: 7. CDR1 is LNHDA and CDR2 is SQIVND in the germline V gene (reference sequence). The chain uses TRBV19 and TRBJ1-5, with 12 bases that match TRBD1. Material: unsorted PBMCs, obtained 7.6 years after starting antiretroviral therapy. This sequence originates from a woman aged 40 to 50 with HIV. Written as DNA, the CDR3 is TGTGCCAGTAGACCGGGACAGGGGGCTGGACAGCCCCAGCATTTT. Protein sequence: CASRPGQGAGQPQHF.